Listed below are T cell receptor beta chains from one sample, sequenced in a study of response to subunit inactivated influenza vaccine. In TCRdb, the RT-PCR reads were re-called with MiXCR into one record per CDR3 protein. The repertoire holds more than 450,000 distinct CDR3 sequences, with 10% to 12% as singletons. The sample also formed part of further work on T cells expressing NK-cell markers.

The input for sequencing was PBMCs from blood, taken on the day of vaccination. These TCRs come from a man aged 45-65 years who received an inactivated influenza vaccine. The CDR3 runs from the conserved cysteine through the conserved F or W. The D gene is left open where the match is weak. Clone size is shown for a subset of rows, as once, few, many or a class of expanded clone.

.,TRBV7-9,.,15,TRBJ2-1,TGTGCCAGCAGCTATATCGACAGGCCTCCCAATGAGCAGTTCTTC,CASSYIDRPPNEQFF
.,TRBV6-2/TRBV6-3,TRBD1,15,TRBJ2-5,TGTGCCAGCACGAACCCCTACAGGGGCCGGGAGACCCAGTACTTC,CASTNPYRGRETQYF
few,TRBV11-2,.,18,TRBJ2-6,TGTGCCAGCAGCTTTTCCACAGGGTCGATCTCTGGGGCCAACGTCCTGACTTTC,CASSFSTGSISGANVLTF
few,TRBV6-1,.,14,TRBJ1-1,TGTGCCAGCAGTGAGGCAGGGTTGCCCACTGAAGCTTTCTTT,CASSEAGLPTEAFF
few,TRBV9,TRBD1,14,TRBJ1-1,TGTGCCAGCAGCGGAAACAGGGGGTGGACTGAAGCTTTCTTT,CASSGNRGWTEAFF
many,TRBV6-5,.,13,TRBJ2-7,TGTGCCAGCAGCTACCAACCTACCTACGAGCAGTACTTC,CASSYQPTYEQYF
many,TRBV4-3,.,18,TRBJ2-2,TGCGCCAGCAGCCCTGGTCTGGGCACGAAGGCTAGGACCGGGGAGCTGTTTTTT,CASSPGLGTKARTGELFF
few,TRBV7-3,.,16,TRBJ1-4,TGTGCCAGCAGGCCATGGGCACCCTCAACTAATGAAAAACTGTTTTTT,CASRPWAPSTNEKLFF
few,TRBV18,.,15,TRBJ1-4,TGTGCCAGCTCACCACCGGGGGGGACTGGTGAAAAACTGTTTTTT,CASSPPGGTGEKLFF
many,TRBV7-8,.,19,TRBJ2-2,TGTGCCAGCAGCCCAACTCTCACCGGACGGGGCGCGAACACCGGGGAGCTGTTTTTT,CASSPTLTGRGANTGELFF
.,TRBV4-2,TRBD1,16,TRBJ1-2,TGTGCCAGCAGCCAAGAATACAGGGGGCCCTGGGGTGGCTACACCTTC,CASSQEYRGPWGGYTF
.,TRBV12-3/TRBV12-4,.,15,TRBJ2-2,TGTGCCACCATAGGGGCAAATACGAACACCGGGGAGCTGTTTTTT,CATIGANTNTGELFF
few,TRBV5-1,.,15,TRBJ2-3,TGCGCCAGCAGCCCTGGGGCCATTAGCACAGATACGCAGTATTTT,CASSPGAISTDTQYF
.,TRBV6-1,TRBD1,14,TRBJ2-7,TGTGCCAGCAGTGCGAGACAGGGGACCTACGAGCAGTACTTC,CASSARQGTYEQYF
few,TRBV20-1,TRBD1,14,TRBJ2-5,TGCAGTGCTAGAGGACAGGGTGTACGGGAGACCCAGTACTTC,CSARGQGVRETQYF
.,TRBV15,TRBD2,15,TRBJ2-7,TGTGCCACCAGCAGAGATGGGAGGGTCCGAGACGAGCAGTACTTC,CATSRDGRVRDEQYF
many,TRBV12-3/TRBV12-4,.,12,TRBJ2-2,TGTGCCAGCAATGCAGGCGGCGGGGAGCTGTTTTTT,CASNAGGGELFF
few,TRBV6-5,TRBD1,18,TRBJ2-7,TGTGCCAGCAGTTACTCGAAACCCAGGGGGAGCGCTCACTACGAGCAGTACTTC,CASSYSKPRGSAHYEQYF
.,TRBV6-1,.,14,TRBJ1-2,TGTGCCAGCAGTGAGACAGTCCCTAACTATGGCTACACCTTC,CASSETVPNYGYTF
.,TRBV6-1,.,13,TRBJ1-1,TGTGCCAGCAACCGACTGAGGAACACTGAAGCTTTCTTT,CASNRLRNTEAFF
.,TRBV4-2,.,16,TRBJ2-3,TGTGCCAGCAGCCAAATTATAGGGCAGGAAACAGATACGCAGTATTTT,CASSQIIGQETDTQYF
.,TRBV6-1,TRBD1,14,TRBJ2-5,TGTGCCAGCAGCCCCGGGACAGGGTTGGTAGTCCAGTACTTC,CASSPGTGLVVQYF
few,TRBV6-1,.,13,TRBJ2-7,TGTGCCAGCACCTTGGGACCGCGCGGCGAGCAGTACTTC,CASTLGPRGEQYF